These 26 T cell receptor beta chains originate from one sample sequenced in a study of T cells in tuberculosis. Method: immunoSEQ multiplex PCR; TCRdb's copy keeps in-frame clones and lacks some. This table has tens of thousands of clones, around 95% appearing once. Sequences were obtained from PBMCs. These receptors originate from a donor aged 10-35 years with latent tuberculosis or without tuberculosis infection.

J is TRBJ1-1 and V is TRBV19; 8 bases fit TRBD1. Per germline, CDR1 LNHDA and CDR2 SQIVND (reference sequence). Unmatched junction bases numbered 7, after V lost 9 bases and J lost 1 base. The CDR3 is 14 amino acids. CDR3 amino acids: CASYSQGGNTEAFF. CDR3 DNA sequence: TGTGCCAGCTACTCACAGGGGGGGAACACTGAAGCTTTCTTT.

This chain uses TRBV7-2 with TRBJ1-3; the D gene is possibly TRBD1 (5 bases). V was clipped by 2 bases and J by 0 bases, with 11 bases between them. Germline CDR1 reads SGHTA; CDR2 reads FQGNSA. The CDR3 is 16 residues long. CDR3 region: CASSLFGDFSGNTIYF. The CDR3 coding sequence is TGTGCCAGCAGCTTATTCGGGGACTTCTCTGGAAACACCATATATTTT.

This clone was detected a few times. The CDR3: CASSLGPGGYEQYF. The CDR3 nucleotides are TGTGCCAGCAGCTTAGGTCCAGGGGGCTACGAGCAGTACTTC. V usage is TRBV7-2 and J usage is TRBJ2-7; 7 bases match TRBD1. The CDR3 extends over 14 amino acids. V shed 1 base and J 3 bases; nucleotides not matched to a gene: 3. The germline CDR1 and CDR2 sequences are SGHTA and FQGNSA. Full variable domain (missing parts from reference TRBV7-2 and TRBJ2-7): GAGVSQSPSNKVTEKGKDVELRCDPISGHTALYWYRQSLGQGLEFLIYFQGNSAPDKSGLPSDRFSAERTGGSVSTLTIQRTQQEDSAVYLCASSLGPGGYEQYFGPGTRLTVT.

This chain uses TRBV10-3 with TRBJ2-6; 9 positions agree with TRBD1. Germline assignment: CDR1 ENHRY and CDR2 SYGVKD. The CDR3 runs 19 residues. V shed 7 bases and J 0 bases; nucleotides not matched to a gene: 13. The CDR3 coding sequence is TGTGCCATCAACCTGGATCCGGGACAGGGTTCCTCTGGGGCCAACGTCCTGACTTTC. This translates into CAINLDPGQGSSGANVLTF.

The rearrangement joins TRBV29-1 to TRBJ1-5; D remains ambiguous. CDR3 length equals 15 residues. V was pared by 4 bases and J by 2 bases, with 15 bases between. Germline CDR1 is SQVTM and CDR2 is ANQGSEA. CDR3: CSVAEGLLGNQPQHF. The DNA for the CDR3 is TGCAGCGTTGCCGAGGGCCTTTTGGGCAATCAGCCCCAGCATTTT.

The V and J genes are TRBV10-1 and TRBJ2-2, with 8 positions matching TRBD2. The CDR3 has 17 amino acids. Germline-derived CDR1 and CDR2 are WNHNN and SYGVQD (reference sequence). After removal of 6 bases from V and 1 base from J, the junction contained 10 bases not matched to a gene. CDR3 in amino acids: CASRASLAGLNTGELFF. The CDR3 coding sequence is TGCGCCAGCAGGGCAAGTTTAGCGGGGTTGAACACCGGGGAGCTGTTTTTT.

The rearrangement links TRBV28 to TRBJ2-1; no clear D gene. The length of the CDR3 is 12 residues. Germline V CDR1 and CDR2: MDHEN, SYDVKM. V was shortened by 11 bases and J by 7 bases, with 15 bases between the two germline ends. CDR3 coding DNA: TGTGCCGCCGGCCGCGTGACAAATGAGCAGTTCTTC. Its translation is CAAGRVTNEQFF.

The rearrangement links TRBV27 to TRBJ2-1, with D hard to call. This CDR3 has 14 amino acids. Per germline, CDR1 MNHEY and CDR2 SMNVEV (reference sequence). Trimming took off 2 bases at V and 5 bases at J, with 10 bases between the two ends. The CDR3 loop is CASSLIVRDNEQFF. CDR3 nucleotides: TGTGCCAGCAGTTTAATAGTACGGGACAATGAGCAGTTCTTC.

This rearrangement joins TRBV7-9 to TRBJ2-1; D is ambiguous. The germline V gene encodes CDR1 SEHNR and CDR2 FQNEAQ (reference sequence). Trimming shortened V by 5 bases and J by 4 bases, and 12 bases separated the two germline ends. The CDR3 has 14 residues. CDR3: CASSPDEVYNEQFF. CDR3 in DNA: TGTGCCAGCAGCCCCGACGAGGTATACAATGAGCAGTTCTTC.

V gene TRBV18 combines with J gene TRBJ1-6; D might be TRBD1 (5 bases). The CDR3 sequence is 16 residues long. Trimming took 0 bases from V and 8 from J, leaving 14 bases between them. Germline CDR1 and CDR2: KGHSH and LQKENI. For the CDR3, the DNA is TGTGCCAGCTCACCACCCCCGGCAGGGATCGATTCACCCCTCCACTTT. This encodes CASSPPPAGIDSPLHF.

The V gene is TRBV14, the J gene TRBJ2-6; D is undetermined. Per the germline V gene, CDR1 is SGHDN and CDR2 is FVKESK. V lost 4 bases and J lost 0, with 13 bases in between. CDR3 length: 17 residues. The CDR3 DNA sequence: TGTGCCAGCAGCCCAGATGCTTTGGCCTCTGGGGCCAACGTCCTGACTTTC. Its protein product is CASSPDALASGANVLTF.

V is TRBV13 and J is TRBJ2-1, with TRBD2 identical over 11 bases. Germline assignment: CDR1 PRHDT and CDR2 FYEKMQ (reference sequence). After removal of 3 bases from V and 7 bases from J, the junction contained 11 bases not matched to a gene. The CDR3 has 17 amino acids. This CDR3 is CASSFWAETSGSNEQFF. CDR3 nucleotide sequence: TGTGCCAGCAGCTTTTGGGCAGAAACTAGCGGGAGTAATGAGCAGTTCTTC.

The chain combines TRBV2 with TRBJ2-3, with 8 nucleotides matching TRBD2. V lost 6 bases and J lost 8; bases outside the gene matches: 13. This CDR3 has 15 amino acids. In germline, CDR1 is SNHLY, CDR2 FYNNEI. The CDR3 DNA follows: TGTGCCAGCAGCGAATACATCGGGGGGGCCGGTACGCAGTATTTT. Amino acids: CASSEYIGGAGTQYF.

The rearrangement uses TRBV29-1 and TRBJ1-1; 9 nucleotides line up with TRBD1. The CDR3 is 14 amino acids. The junction had 10 bases not matched to a gene; V was cut back by 5 bases and J by 6 bases. Germline assignment: CDR1 SQVTM and CDR2 ANQGSEA. The chain's CDR3 is CSVRGGTGIAEAFF. The CDR3 DNA is TGCAGCGTTCGAGGGGGGACAGGGATAGCTGAAGCTTTCTTT.

This clone was detected once. The genes are TRBV6-5 and TRBJ1-1; D is uncertain. V gave up 2 bases and J gave up 0 bases, with 7 bases separating them. The CDR3 sequence is 14 residues long. Germline assignment: CDR1 MNHEY and CDR2 SVGAGI. CDR3 sequence reads: CASSYHAVNTEAFF. The CDR3 DNA reads TGTGCCAGCAGTTACCACGCAGTGAACACTGAAGCTTTCTTT.

This chain uses TRBV27 with TRBJ2-3; weak D call: TRBD1 (5 bases). Trimming stripped 4 bases from V and 6 bases from J, with 14 bases between. Germline V gives CDR1 MNHEY, CDR2 SMNVEV (reference sequence). This CDR3 contains 14 residues. This CDR3 reads CASSSWGSGDTQYF. The CDR3 DNA is TGTGCCAGCAGTTCATGGGGCTCAGGGGATACGCAGTATTTT.

DNA for the CDR3: TGTGCCAGGGGCACTAGCGGGAGATACTACAATGAGCAGTTCTTC. Translation gives CARGTSGRYYNEQFF. The chain links TRBV27 to TRBJ2-1, with TRBD2 identical over 11 bases. The CDR3 runs 15 residues. V lost 9 bases to trimming and J lost 3 bases; unmatched junction nucleotides: 7. Germline CDR1 reads MNHEY; CDR2 reads SMNVEV (reference sequence).

The chain employs TRBV6-5 and TRBJ1-2; no clear D gene. The CDR3 sequence is 13 residues long. V lost 2 bases to trimming and J lost 1 base, with 5 bases between them. Germline CDR1 and CDR2: MNHEY and SVGAGI. Written as DNA, the CDR3 is TGTGCCAGCAGTTACGAGGGTAACTATGGCTACACCTTC. Translated, it gives CASSYEGNYGYTF.

J is TRBJ2-1 and V is TRBV11-3, with 10 bases that match TRBD2. Looked up from germline, CDR1 is SGHNT and CDR2 is YENEEA. This CDR3 spans 16 amino acids. Trimming at V came to 1 base and at J to 5 bases, leaving 5 bases not matched to a gene. CDR3 in amino acids: CASSLGDSGGNNEQFF. The CDR3, as DNA: TGTGCCAGCAGCTTAGGGGATAGCGGGGGGAACAATGAGCAGTTCTTC.

The chain has TRBV5-1 and TRBJ2-2; 8 bases map to TRBD1. The CDR3 consists of 17 residues. V lost 2 bases, J lost 1 base, and 7 bases stayed unmatched. CDR1 SGHRS and CDR2 YFSETQ come from the germline V gene. The CDR3 is CASSLDLGTGNTGELFF. CDR3 sequence (DNA): TGCGCCAGCAGCTTAGATCTTGGGACAGGGAACACCGGGGAGCTGTTTTTT.

This chain uses TRBV18 with TRBJ2-7; 10 bases line up with TRBD1. Trimming took 3 bases from V and 1 from J; bases not matched to a gene: 0. The CDR3 has 14 amino acids. Per the germline V gene, CDR1 is KGHSH and CDR2 is LQKENI. The DNA of the CDR3 is TGTGCCAGCTCACCGGGACAGGGGTCCTACGAGCAGTACTTC. Protein product: CASSPGQGSYEQYF.

The chain carries TRBV5-1 and TRBJ2-2; D is ambiguous. This CDR3 is 17 amino acids long. V lost 3 bases to trimming and J lost 1 base, with 16 bases between them. CDR1 is SGHRS, CDR2 YFSETQ, per germline. CDR3 sequence: CASSSSNLIWNTGELFF. The CDR3 nucleotides read TGCGCCAGCAGCTCATCCAACCTAATATGGAACACCGGGGAGCTGTTTTTT.

The chain has TRBV11-3 and TRBJ2-5; 9 positions agree with TRBD2. CDR3 size: 18 residues. V dropped 5 bases and J dropped 1; count of bases not matched to a gene: 14. Germline-derived CDR1 and CDR2 are SGHNT and YENEEA. The DNA of the CDR3 is TGTGCCAGCAGCCCTTGGGTGGGTCTAGCGGGGATCCAAGAGACCCAGTACTTC. Translated, it gives CASSPWVGLAGIQETQYF.

V is TRBV5-1 and J is TRBJ2-1; D is possibly TRBD2 (6 bases). The CDR3 loop spans 14 amino acids. V was pared by 7 bases and J by 7 bases, with 18 bases between. Germline V gene lookup returns CDR1 SGHRS and CDR2 YFSETQ. The CDR3 loop reads CASEVGTGLNEQFF. The DNA of the CDR3 is TGCGCCAGCGAGGTAGGGACTGGACTAAATGAGCAGTTCTTC.

The genes are TRBV27 and TRBJ2-1, with a possible D match to TRBD2 (6 bases). V gave up 4 bases and J gave up 0 bases, with 16 bases separating them. The CDR3 totals 17 residues. Germline V gene lookup returns CDR1 MNHEY and CDR2 SMNVEV (reference sequence). The CDR3 coding sequence is TGTGCCAGCAGTTCTCGCCGGGGGAGACTCTCCTACAATGAGCAGTTCTTC. Protein product: CASSSRRGRLSYNEQFF.

The chain carries TRBV5-4 and TRBJ1-6, with TRBD1 matching over 11 bases. Trimming at V came to 0 bases and at J to 10 bases, leaving 6 bases not matched to a gene. Germline loops: CDR1 SGHNT, CDR2 YYREEE (reference sequence). There are 16 residues in the CDR3. CDR3 bases: TGTGCCAGCAGCTTGGACGGACAGGGGGCGCGATCACCCCTCCACTTT. It encodes CASSLDGQGARSPLHF.